Given below is one T cell receptor beta chain in context. Its antigen remains unknown. This sample was taken from a study of T cell repertoires in ileal Crohn's disease. Between the trimmed V and J ends, which lost 1 base and 4 bases, there was a span of 14 bases. CDR1 is SGHKS and CDR2 is YYEKEE in the germline V gene (reference sequence). This CDR3 contains 15 residues. Roughly 500 nanograms of biopsy DNA per sample underwent TCRB immunosequencing. Method: immunoSEQ multiplex PCR; TCRdb's copy keeps in-frame clones and lacks some. The sample has 9,000 to 13,000 clones, roughly four fifths seen once; the top ten hold more than 4%. Whole-study findings and limits: Endoscopic recurrence occurred in every patient whose clonality exceeded 26.8%.

The rearrangement joins TRBV5-5 to TRBJ1-2; D possibly corresponds to TRBD1 (6 bases). The sequenced material came from ileal tissue. This TCR came from an adult with Crohn's disease. CDR3 protein: CASSLNPRGAYGYTF. CDR3 in DNA: TGTGCCAGCAGCTTGAATCCCAGGGGCGCCTATGGCTACACCTTC.